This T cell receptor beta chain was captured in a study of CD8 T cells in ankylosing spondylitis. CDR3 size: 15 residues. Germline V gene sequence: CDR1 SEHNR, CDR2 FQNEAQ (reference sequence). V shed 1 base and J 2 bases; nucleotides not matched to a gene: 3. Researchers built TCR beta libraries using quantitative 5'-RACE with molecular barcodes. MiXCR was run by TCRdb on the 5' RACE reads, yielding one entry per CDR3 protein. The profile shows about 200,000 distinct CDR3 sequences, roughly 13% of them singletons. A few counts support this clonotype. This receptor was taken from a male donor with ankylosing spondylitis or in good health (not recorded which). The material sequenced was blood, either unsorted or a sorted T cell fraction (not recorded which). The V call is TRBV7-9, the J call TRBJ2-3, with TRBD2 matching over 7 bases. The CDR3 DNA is TGTGCCAGCAGCTTAGTGGGGACTACCACAGATACGCAGTATTTT. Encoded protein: CASSLVGTTTDTQYF.